This TCR beta chain was retrieved from a study of blood T cells in healthy people across ages. This clonotype was recorded only once. From germline, CDR1 is SGDLS and CDR2 YYNGEE. V lost 0 bases to trimming and J lost 9 bases, with 22 bases between them. This CDR3 is 17 amino acids long. Using a J-beta primer mix together with a sample-barcoded 5' primer, a second PCR was run for roughly 6 to 12 cycles. A single record per CDR3 protein comes from TCRdb applying MiXCR to the 5' RACE reads. This sample has about 970,000 distinct CDR3 sequences, with just over 50% found just once. Sequences were obtained from blood. The rearrangement joins TRBV9 to TRBJ2-1; D possibly matches TRBD1 or TRBD2 (5 bases each). The sequence derives from a woman aged 55-69 years in good health. DNA for the CDR3: TGTGCCAGCAGCGTAGCTACTACGGGACGTGGGTTTAGTGAGCAGTTCTTC. Protein product: CASSVATTGRGFSEQFF.